This TCR beta chain originates from a study of blood T cell repertoires in COVID-19. Turning to the study itself: T cells, B-cell-depleted T cells, or PBMCs supplied cDNA or gDNA.

CDR3 length equals 14 residues. V shed 7 bases and J shed 3 bases, with 12 bases lying between them. The germline gives CDR1 SGHVS, CDR2 FQNEAQ. Assay used: immunoSEQ multiplex PCR; TCRdb lists only in-frame clones, some missing. This repertoire shows 45,000 to 55,000 clones, around 72% found once; its top ten account for under 15%. This clone was counted once. The origin of this receptor is a human donor with active or convalescent COVID-19. The donor label of this sample is uncertain. The chain recombines TRBV7-8 with TRBJ1-4; no clear D. The source material was peripheral blood. CDR3 nucleotides: TGTGCCAGCAACTTCGCGGGGTCTAATGAAAAACTGTTTTTT. This encodes CASNFAGSNEKLFF.